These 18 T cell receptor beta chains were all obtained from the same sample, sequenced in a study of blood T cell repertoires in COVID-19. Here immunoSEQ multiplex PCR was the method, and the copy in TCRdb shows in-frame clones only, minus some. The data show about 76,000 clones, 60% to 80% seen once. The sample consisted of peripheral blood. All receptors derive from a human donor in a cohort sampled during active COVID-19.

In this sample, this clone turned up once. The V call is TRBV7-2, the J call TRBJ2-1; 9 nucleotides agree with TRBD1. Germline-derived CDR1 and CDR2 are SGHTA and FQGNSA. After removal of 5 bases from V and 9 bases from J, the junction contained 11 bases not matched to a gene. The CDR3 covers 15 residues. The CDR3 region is CASSPGTGRGGEQFF. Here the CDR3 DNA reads TGTGCCAGCAGCCCCGGGACAGGGAGGGGTGGTGAGCAGTTCTTC.

The DNA of the CDR3 is TGCGCCAGCACCCTAACAGGGCAGGGCCCCTACGAGCAGTACTTC. Encoded protein: CASTLTGQGPYEQYF. The V gene is TRBV5-1, the J gene TRBJ2-7, with a possible D match to TRBD1 (6 bases). V was clipped by 6 bases and J by 2 bases, with 18 bases between them. Germline CDR1 is SGHRS and CDR2 is YFSETQ. CDR3 size: 15 residues.

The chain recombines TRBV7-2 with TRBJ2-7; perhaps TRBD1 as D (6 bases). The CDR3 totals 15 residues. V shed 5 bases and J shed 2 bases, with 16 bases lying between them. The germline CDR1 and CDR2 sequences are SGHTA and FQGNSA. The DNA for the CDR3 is TGTGCCAGCAGCGCAAGACAGGATTCCCCCTACGAGCAGTACTTC. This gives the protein CASSARQDSPYEQYF.

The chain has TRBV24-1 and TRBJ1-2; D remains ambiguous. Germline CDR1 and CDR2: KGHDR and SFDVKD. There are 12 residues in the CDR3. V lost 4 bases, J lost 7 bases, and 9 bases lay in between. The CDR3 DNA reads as TGTGCCACCAGTGAGGGTCGAGGTGGCTACACCTTC. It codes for CATSEGRGGYTF.

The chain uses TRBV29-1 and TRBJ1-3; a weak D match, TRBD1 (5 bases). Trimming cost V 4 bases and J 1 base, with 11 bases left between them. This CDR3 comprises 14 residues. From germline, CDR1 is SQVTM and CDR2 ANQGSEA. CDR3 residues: CSVGLGGSGNTIYF. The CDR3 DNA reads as TGCAGCGTTGGACTCGGGGGATCTGGAAACACCATATATTTT.

The CDR3 DNA reads as TGTGCCACCAGTGATCATCTGCGGAGCGGGTTTCGGGACTACGAGCAGTACGTC. Its translation: CATSDHLRSGFRDYEQYV. V gene TRBV24-1 combines with J gene TRBJ2-7, with D perhaps TRBD2 (6 bases). The CDR3 is 18 amino acids. Germline-derived CDR1 and CDR2 are KGHDR and SFDVKD. Trimming shortened V by 3 bases and J by 3 bases, and 23 bases separated the two germline ends.

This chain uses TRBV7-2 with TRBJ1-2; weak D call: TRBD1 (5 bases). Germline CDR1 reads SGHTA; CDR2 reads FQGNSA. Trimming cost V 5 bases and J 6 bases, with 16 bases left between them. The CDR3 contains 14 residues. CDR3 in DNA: TGTGCCAGCAGCCGGAGCAGGGATGTCGATGGCTACACCTTC. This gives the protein CASSRSRDVDGYTF.

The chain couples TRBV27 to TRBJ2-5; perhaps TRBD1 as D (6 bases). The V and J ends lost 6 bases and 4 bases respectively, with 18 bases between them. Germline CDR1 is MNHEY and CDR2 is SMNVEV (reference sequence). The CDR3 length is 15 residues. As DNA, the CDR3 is TGTGCCAGCAGCCGCTCCTGGGGGCGAGGAGAGACCCAGTACTTC. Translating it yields CASSRSWGRGETQYF.

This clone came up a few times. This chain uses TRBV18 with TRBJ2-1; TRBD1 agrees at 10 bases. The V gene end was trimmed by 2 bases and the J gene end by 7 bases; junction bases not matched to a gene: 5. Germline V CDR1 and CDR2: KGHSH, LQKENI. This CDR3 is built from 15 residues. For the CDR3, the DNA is TGTGCCAGCTCACCAACGGCGGGACAGGGGAATGAGCAGTTCTTC. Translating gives CASSPTAGQGNEQFF.

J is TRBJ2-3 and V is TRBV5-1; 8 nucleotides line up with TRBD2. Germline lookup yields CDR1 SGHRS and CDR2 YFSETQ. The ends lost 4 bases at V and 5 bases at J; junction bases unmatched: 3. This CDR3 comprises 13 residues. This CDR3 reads CASSPTSEDTQYF. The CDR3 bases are TGCGCCAGCAGCCCGACTAGCGAAGATACGCAGTATTTT.

In DNA, the CDR3 is TGTGCCAGTAGGACTATTAGCGGGGGGAGCACAGATACGCAGTATTTT. This translates into CASRTISGGSTDTQYF. The V call is TRBV19, the J call TRBJ2-3; TRBD2 agrees at 10 bases. The CDR3 is 16 amino acids. CDR1 LNHDA and CDR2 SQIVND come from the germline V gene (reference sequence). V dropped 6 bases and J dropped 0; count of bases not matched to a gene: 6.

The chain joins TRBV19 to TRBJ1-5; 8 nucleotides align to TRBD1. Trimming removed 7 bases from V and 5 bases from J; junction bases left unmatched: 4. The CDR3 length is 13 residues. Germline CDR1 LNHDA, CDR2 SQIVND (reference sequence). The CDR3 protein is CASTQQGDQPQHF. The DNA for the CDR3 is TGTGCCAGTACCCAACAGGGGGATCAGCCCCAGCATTTT.

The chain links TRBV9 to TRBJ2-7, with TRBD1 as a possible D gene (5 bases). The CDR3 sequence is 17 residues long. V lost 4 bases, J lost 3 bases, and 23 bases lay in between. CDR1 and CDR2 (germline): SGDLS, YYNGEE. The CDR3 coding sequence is TGTGCCAGCAGCCCCTTACCGACAGTTTCTCCTGTCTACGAGCAGTACTTC. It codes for CASSPLPTVSPVYEQYF.

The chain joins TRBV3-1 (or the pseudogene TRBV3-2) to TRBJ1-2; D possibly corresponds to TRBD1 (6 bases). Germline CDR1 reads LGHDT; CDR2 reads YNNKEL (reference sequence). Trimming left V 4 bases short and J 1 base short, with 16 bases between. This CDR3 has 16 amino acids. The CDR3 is CASSLTGRKDNYGYTF. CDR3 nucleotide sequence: TGTGCCAGCAGCCTCACAGGGCGGAAGGATAACTATGGCTACACCTTC.

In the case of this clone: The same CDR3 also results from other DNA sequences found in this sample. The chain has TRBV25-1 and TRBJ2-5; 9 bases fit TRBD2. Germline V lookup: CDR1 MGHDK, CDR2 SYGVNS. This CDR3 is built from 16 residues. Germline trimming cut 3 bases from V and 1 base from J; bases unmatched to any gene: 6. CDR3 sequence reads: CASSDPSGGTQETQYF. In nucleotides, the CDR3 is TGTGCCAGCAGTGATCCCAGCGGGGGGACCCAAGAGACCCAGTACTTC.

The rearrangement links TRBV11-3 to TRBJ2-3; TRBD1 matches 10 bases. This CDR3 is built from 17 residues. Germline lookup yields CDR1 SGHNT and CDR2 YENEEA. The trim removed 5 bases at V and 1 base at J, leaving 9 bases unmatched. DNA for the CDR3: TGTGCCAGCAGCGCTGGGACAGGGGCTAAGCGCACAGATACGCAGTATTTT. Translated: CASSAGTGAKRTDTQYF.

Written as DNA, the CDR3 is TGTGCCAGCAGTTACCAGACAAGACAGCCCCAGCATTTT. Amino acids: CASSYQTRQPQHF. The chain employs TRBV6-2 or TRBV6-3 and TRBJ1-5, with no clear D. Germline CDR1 reads MNHEY; CDR2 reads SVGEGT. CDR3 length equals 13 residues. The germline V and J ends were trimmed by 2 bases and 7 bases, with 9 bases remaining between them.

CDR3 amino acids: CASTPGAGQLYNEQFF. The CDR3 DNA sequence: TGTGCCAGTACCCCAGGGGCGGGCCAACTGTACAATGAGCAGTTCTTC. This chain uses TRBV19 with TRBJ2-1; D is perhaps TRBD1 (6 bases). This CDR3 region has 16 residues. V was shortened by 7 bases and J by 4 bases, with 20 bases between the two germline ends. CDR1 and CDR2 (germline): LNHDA, SQIVND (reference sequence).